Listed below are T cell receptor beta chains from one sample, sequenced in a study of vaccination and CD4 T cells after COVID-19. TCRdb used MiXCR to reprocess the PCR reads, holding one entry per CDR3 protein. The data hold around 20,000 distinct CDR3 sequences, with 50% to 70% observed a single time. Here the sequenced sample was CD4+ T cells from blood, taken before SARS-CoV-2 vaccination. The receptors stem from a human donor who had recovered from COVID-19. The CDR3 runs from the conserved cysteine through the conserved F or W.

V	J	CDR3
TRBV20-1	TRBJ1-1	CSAPPDTVNTEAFF
TRBV20-1	TRBJ1-6	CSAPRETNSPLHF
TRBV6-2/TRBV6-3	TRBJ1-5	CASSYADILYSNQPQHF
TRBV18	TRBJ2-5	CASSPPTGSWTQYF
TRBV24-1	TRBJ1-2	CATSDSNYGYTF
TRBV28	TRBJ2-7	CASRSGTSGTYEQYF
TRBV20-1	TRBJ2-1	CSARRSGAYYNEQFF
TRBV2	TRBJ2-1	CASSDSSYNEQFF
TRBV7-2	TRBJ1-2	CASTVQGSSYGYTF
TRBV28	TRBJ2-1	CASRVEGGHIHEQFF
TRBV28	TRBJ2-1	CASSSRDREAYEQFF
TRBV4-2	TRBJ2-2	CASSQVGLAGLRELFF
TRBV28	TRBJ2-1	CASTSSLGGEQFF
TRBV6-1	TRBJ1-1	CASSTQGDTEAFF
TRBV20-1	TRBJ2-5	CSAEHQETQYF
TRBV19	TRBJ2-1	CASSIIGSSNEQFF
TRBV6-5	TRBJ1-1	CASSYADRGSEAFF
TRBV7-9	TRBJ2-7	CASSFPGESDEQYF
TRBV12-2	TRBJ2-3	CASRSWGLAGVPDTQYF
TRBV2	TRBJ2-5	CASVGQRQETQYF